What follows describes a single T cell receptor (beta chain). Germline V lookup: CDR1 SGHKS, CDR2 YYEKEE (reference sequence). This CDR3 has 10 residues. V shed 3 bases and J shed 3 bases, with 0 bases lying between them. It was patients with CD8+CD57+ cell expansion by flow cytometry who were chosen for sequencing. This entry is derived from a study of CD8+CD57+ T cells in acquired aplastic anemia. TCR beta VDJ and CDR3 profiling used genomic DNA as template. TCRdb recomputed calls from the reads with MiXCR, one row per CDR3 protein. Counted here are approximately 180,000 distinct CDR3 sequences, more than 60% occurring once; the ten biggest clones make up roughly 43%.

The chain couples TRBV5-5 to TRBJ1-2, with D uncertain. Material: sorted CD4+, CD8+, or CD8+CD57+ T cells (not recorded which) from PBMCs. The clonotype comes from a human donor with aplastic anemia. Here the CDR3 reads CASSYYGYTF. CDR3 bases: TGTGCCAGCAGCTACTATGGCTACACCTTC. Variable domain in full (rest from reference TRBV5-5 and TRBJ1-2): DAGVTQSPTHLIKTRGQQVTLRCSPISGHKSVSWYQQVLGQGPQFIFQYYEKEERGRGNFPDRFSARQFPNYSSELNVNALLLGDSALYLCASSYYGYTFGSGTRLTVV.